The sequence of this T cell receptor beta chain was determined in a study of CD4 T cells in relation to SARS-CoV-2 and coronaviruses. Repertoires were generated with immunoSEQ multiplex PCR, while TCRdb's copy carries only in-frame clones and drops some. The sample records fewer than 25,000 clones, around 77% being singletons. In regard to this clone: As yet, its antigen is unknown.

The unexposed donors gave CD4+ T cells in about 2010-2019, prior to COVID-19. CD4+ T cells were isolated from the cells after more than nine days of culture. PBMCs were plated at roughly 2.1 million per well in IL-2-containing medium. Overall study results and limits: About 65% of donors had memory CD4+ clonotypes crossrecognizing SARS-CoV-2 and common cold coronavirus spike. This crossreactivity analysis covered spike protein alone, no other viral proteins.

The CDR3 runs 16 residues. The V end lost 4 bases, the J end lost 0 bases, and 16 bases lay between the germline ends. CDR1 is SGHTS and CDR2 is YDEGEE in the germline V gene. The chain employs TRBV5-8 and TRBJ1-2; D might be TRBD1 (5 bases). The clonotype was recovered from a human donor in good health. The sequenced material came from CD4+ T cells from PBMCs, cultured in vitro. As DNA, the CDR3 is TGTGCCAGCAGCGGCGGGGCACAGGTCGCTAACTATGGCTACACCTTC. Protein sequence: CASSGGAQVANYGYTF.